This TCR beta chain was sequenced during a study of blood T cell repertoires in COVID-19. Background on the study: Sources were T cells, B-cell-depleted T cells, or PBMCs; the material itself was cDNA or gDNA.

The length of the CDR3 is 14 residues. Germline assignment: CDR1 SGHVS and CDR2 FQNEAQ. V lost 2 bases to trimming and J lost 8 bases, with 13 bases between them. In the study's own analysis: Amplification of reference gene primers provided the estimated nucleated cell counts. Assay: immunoSEQ multiplex PCR; the TCRdb copy retains only in-frame clones and omits some. V and J calls and clone size are given by that table; D and trimming were obtained from the DNA. Among approximately 350,000 clones, almost 90% were seen once, and the ten largest hold about 7.3%. The origin of this receptor is a woman aged 70-85 years with COVID-19, enrolled during active disease. V and J are TRBV7-8 and TRBJ2-1, with D maybe TRBD1 (6 bases). The sample taken for sequencing was peripheral blood. CDR3 bases: TGTGCCAGCAGCTTAAGACAGGTGGGGGATGAGCAGTTCTTC. Amino acid sequence: CASSLRQVGDEQFF.